This T cell receptor beta chain derives from a study of blood T cell repertoires in COVID-19. TCRdb's copy holds only in-frame clones and misses some; the assay was immunoSEQ multiplex PCR. This sample has 110,000 to 150,000 clones; over 70% occur once, and the top ten carry 44%. The CDR3 totals 14 residues. CDR1 is ENHRY, CDR2 SYGVKD, per germline. The V and J ends lost 4 bases and 3 bases, in that order; junction bases with no gene match: 2. Sequenced: peripheral blood. This sequence joins TRBV10-3 and TRBJ1-5; 8 bases fit TRBD1. The sequence derives from a human donor in a cohort sampled during active COVID-19. This CDR3 is CAISADRDNQPQHF. The CDR3 DNA reads as TGTGCCATCAGTGCGGACAGGGACAATCAGCCCCAGCATTTT.